This T cell receptor (beta chain) was captured in a study of cytomegalovirus exposure and HLA in healthy donors. The CDR3 has 14 amino acids. Unmatched junction bases numbered 5, after V lost 4 bases and J lost 4 bases. The V gene's germline CDR1 is SNHLY and CDR2 FYNNEI. PCR involved 60 Vbeta and 13 Jbeta primers. The assay was immunoSEQ multiplex PCR, and TCRdb's table has in-frame clones only and misses some. This sample contains 200,000 to 250,000 clones. The receptor was derived from a woman aged 25 to 39 in good health and CMV-seropositive. Sequencing was performed on PBMCs. The chain employs TRBV2 and TRBJ1-2, with 8 nucleotides matching TRBD1. CDR3 in amino acids: CASSGQGNAYGYTF. CDR3 bases: TGTGCCAGCAGTGGACAGGGGAACGCCTATGGCTACACCTTC.